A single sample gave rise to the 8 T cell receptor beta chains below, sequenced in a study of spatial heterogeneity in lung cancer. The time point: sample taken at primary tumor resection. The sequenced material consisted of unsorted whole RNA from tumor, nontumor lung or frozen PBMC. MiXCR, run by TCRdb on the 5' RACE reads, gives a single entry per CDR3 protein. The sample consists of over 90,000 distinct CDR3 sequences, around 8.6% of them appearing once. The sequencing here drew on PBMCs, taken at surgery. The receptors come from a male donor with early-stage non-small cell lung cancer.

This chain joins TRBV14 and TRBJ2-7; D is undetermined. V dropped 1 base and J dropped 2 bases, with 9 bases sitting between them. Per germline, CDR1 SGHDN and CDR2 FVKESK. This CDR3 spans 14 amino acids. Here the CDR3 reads CASSQGRLTYEQYF. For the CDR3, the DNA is TGTGCCAGCAGCCAAGGGCGTTTAACCTACGAGCAGTACTTC.

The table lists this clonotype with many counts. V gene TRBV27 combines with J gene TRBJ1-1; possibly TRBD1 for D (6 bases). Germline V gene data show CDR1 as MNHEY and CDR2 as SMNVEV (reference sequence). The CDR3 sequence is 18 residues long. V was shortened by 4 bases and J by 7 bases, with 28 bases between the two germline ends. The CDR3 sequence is CASSSHPGQISAENEAFF. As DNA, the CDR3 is TGTGCCAGCAGTTCTCACCCGGGACAAATATCGGCCGAGAATGAAGCTTTCTTT.

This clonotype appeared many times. In nucleotides, the CDR3 is TGTGCCAGCAGCCCCGTAACGCGCGAGCAGTACTTC. Amino acids: CASSPVTREQYF. The chain couples TRBV7-8 to TRBJ2-7, with unresolved D. The CDR3 runs 12 residues. Germline values: CDR1 SGHVS, CDR2 FQNEAQ. The V gene lost 5 bases and the J gene lost 6 bases, with 11 bases spanning the gap.

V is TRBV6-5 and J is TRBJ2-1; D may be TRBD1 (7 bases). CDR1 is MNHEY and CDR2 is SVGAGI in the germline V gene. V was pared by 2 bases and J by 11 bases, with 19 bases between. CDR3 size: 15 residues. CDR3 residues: CASSYHRQGLSKQFF. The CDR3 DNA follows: TGTGCCAGCAGTTACCACCGACAGGGACTCTCGAAGCAGTTCTTC.

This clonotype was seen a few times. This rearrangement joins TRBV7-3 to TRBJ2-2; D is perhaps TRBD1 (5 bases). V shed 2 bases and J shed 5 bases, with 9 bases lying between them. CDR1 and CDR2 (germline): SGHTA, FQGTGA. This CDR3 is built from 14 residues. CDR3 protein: CASSLLGLTGELFF. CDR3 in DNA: TGTGCCAGCAGCTTATTGGGGCTTACCGGGGAGCTGTTTTTT.

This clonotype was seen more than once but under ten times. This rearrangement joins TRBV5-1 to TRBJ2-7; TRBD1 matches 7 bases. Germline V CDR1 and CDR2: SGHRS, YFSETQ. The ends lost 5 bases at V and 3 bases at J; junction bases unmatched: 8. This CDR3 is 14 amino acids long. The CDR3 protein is CASSYDRAGYEQYF. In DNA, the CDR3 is TGCGCCAGCAGTTACGACAGGGCCGGCTACGAGCAGTACTTC.

The CDR3 nucleotides are TGTGCCTGCCCAAGGGGACTAGCGGGGACCGGGGAGCTGTTTTTT. Its translation is CACPRGLAGTGELFF. The genes are TRBV30 and TRBJ2-2; 13 bases match TRBD2. Germline CDR1 is GTSNPN and CDR2 is SVGIG (reference sequence). The CDR3 runs to 15 residues. Germline trimming cut 6 bases from V and 5 bases from J; bases unmatched to any gene: 6.

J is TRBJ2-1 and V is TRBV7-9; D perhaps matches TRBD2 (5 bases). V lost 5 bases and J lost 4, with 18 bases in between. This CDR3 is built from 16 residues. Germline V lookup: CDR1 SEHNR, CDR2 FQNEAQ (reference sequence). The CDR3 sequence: CASSGGSPSWYNEQFF. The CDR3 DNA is TGTGCCAGCAGCGGTGGGAGCCCGAGCTGGTACAATGAGCAGTTCTTC.